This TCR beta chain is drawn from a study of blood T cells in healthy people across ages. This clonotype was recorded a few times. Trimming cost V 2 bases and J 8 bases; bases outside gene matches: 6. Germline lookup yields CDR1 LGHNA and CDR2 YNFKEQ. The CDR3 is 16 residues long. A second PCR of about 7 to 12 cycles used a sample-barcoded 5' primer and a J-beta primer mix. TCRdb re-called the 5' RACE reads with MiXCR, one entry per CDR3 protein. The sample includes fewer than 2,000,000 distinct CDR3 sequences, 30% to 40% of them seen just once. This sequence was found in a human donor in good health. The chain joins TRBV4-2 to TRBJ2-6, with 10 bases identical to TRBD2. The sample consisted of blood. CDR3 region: CASSQKTSGETNVLTF. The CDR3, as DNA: TGTGCCAGCAGCCAAAAAACTAGCGGGGAAACCAACGTCCTGACTTTC.